The clone carrying this T cell receptor (beta chain) turned up a few times. At one end the junction does not follow the germline gene, possibly because of a read error. This entry belongs to a study of blood T cells in healthy people across ages. In germline, CDR1 is ENHRY, CDR2 SYGVKD. This CDR3 comprises 12 residues. Through a sample-barcoded 5' primer and a J-beta primer mix, a second PCR was run for 7 to 11 cycles. TCRdb redid the calling of the 5' RACE reads with MiXCR, one entry per CDR3 protein. Here the sample spans 750,000 to 850,000 distinct CDR3 sequences, more than 20% being singletons. These data were also reused for a study on T cells of mothers and their children. That paper states: Per child, 2.5 million to 3 million TCR beta CDR3 reads were obtained, against over 8.5 million per mother.

The specimen was blood. The chain uses TRBV10-3 and TRBJ2-1, with D perhaps matching TRBD1 (5 bases). The better agreement between TRBJ2-7 and the DNA end casts doubt on the J call. The TCR was taken from a boy between 10 and 17 years old in good health. The CDR3 DNA reads TGTGCCATCGGTGATACAGGCTATGAGCAGTACTTC. It yields the protein CAIGDTGYEQYF.